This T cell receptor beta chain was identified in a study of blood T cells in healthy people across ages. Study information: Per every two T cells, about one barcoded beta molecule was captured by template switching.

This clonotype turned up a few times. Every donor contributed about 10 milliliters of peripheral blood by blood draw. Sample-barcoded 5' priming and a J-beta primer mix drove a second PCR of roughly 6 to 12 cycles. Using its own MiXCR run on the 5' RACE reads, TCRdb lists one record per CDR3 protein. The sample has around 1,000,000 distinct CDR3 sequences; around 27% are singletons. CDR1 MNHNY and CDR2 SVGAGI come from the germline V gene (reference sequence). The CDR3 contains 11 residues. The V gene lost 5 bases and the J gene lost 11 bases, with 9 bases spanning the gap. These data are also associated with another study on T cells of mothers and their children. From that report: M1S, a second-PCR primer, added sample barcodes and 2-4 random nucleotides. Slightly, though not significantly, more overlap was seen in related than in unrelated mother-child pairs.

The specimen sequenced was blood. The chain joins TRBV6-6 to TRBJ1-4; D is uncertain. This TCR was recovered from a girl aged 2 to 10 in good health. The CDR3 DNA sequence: TGTGCCAGCAGTCAAGAGAGGAAACTGTTTTTT. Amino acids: CASSQERKLFF.